The rows below give T cell receptor beta chains drawn from one sample of a study of T-cell reconstitution after alpha-beta-depleted transplantation in children. From the PCR reads, TCRdb called clonotypes with MiXCR, one entry per CDR3 protein. This table has 220,000 or so distinct CDR3 sequences, around 7.8% appearing once. The specimen was PBMCs, mostly from graft donor cells, collected 180 days after TCRalphabeta/CD19-depleted stem cell transplant. These receptors were collected from a male patient aged 10 to 17 who had a stem cell transplant for acute lymphoblastic leukemia, so the T cells may come from the graft donor. The CDR3 runs from the conserved cysteine through the conserved F or W. A D gene is named only where the DNA matches it firmly. Rows may omit the clone size; those that give it use once, few, many or a size class.

clone_size: many; j_call: TRBJ1-3; d_call: -; v_call: TRBV25-1; cdr3_aa: CASHPGSSGNTIYF; cdr3_nt: TGTGCCAGCCACCCGGGGAGCTCTGGAAACACCATATATTTT
clone_size: many; j_call: TRBJ2-3; d_call: -; v_call: TRBV2; cdr3_aa: CASSEGLSTDTQYF; cdr3_nt: TGTGCCAGCAGTGAAGGACTGAGCACAGATACGCAGTATTTT
clone_size: many; j_call: TRBJ1-2; d_call: -; v_call: TRBV14; cdr3_aa: CASSPLEDNYGYTF; cdr3_nt: TGTGCCAGCAGCCCCCTTGAAGATAACTATGGCTACACCTTC
clone_size: many; j_call: TRBJ2-1; d_call: TRBD2; v_call: TRBV28; cdr3_aa: CASSLGLAGREQFF; cdr3_nt: TGTGCCAGCAGTTTAGGACTAGCGGGACGGGAGCAGTTCTTC
clone_size: few; j_call: TRBJ2-7; d_call: TRBD1; v_call: TRBV5-1; cdr3_aa: CASSLETGTYEQYF; cdr3_nt: TGCGCCAGCAGCTTGGAGACAGGGACCTACGAGCAGTACTTC
clone_size: many; j_call: TRBJ2-3; d_call: TRBD1; v_call: TRBV9; cdr3_aa: CASSVGQGASTDTQYF; cdr3_nt: TGTGCCAGCAGCGTCGGACAGGGGGCGAGCACAGATACGCAGTATTTT
clone_size: many; j_call: TRBJ2-3; d_call: -; v_call: TRBV27; cdr3_aa: CPSSSRASTDTQYF; cdr3_nt: TGCCCCAGCAGTTCCAGGGCTAGCACAGATACGCAGTATTTT
clone_size: many; j_call: TRBJ2-7; d_call: -; v_call: TRBV5-1; cdr3_aa: CASSSTASYEQYF; cdr3_nt: TGCGCCAGCAGCTCGACAGCCTCCTACGAGCAGTACTTC
clone_size: many; j_call: TRBJ1-5; d_call: -; v_call: TRBV3-1; cdr3_aa: CASSQDDRAGQPQHF; cdr3_nt: TGTGCCAGCAGCCAAGATGACCGAGCAGGACAGCCCCAGCATTTT
clone_size: -; j_call: TRBJ1-2; d_call: -; v_call: TRBV5-6; cdr3_aa: CASSQIEGPSYGYTF; cdr3_nt: TGTGCCAGCAGCCAGATCGAGGGGCCGAGCTATGGCTACACCTTC
clone_size: many; j_call: TRBJ2-2; d_call: TRBD2; v_call: TRBV28; cdr3_aa: CASSFSGFTSGGNGELFF; cdr3_nt: TGTGCCAGCAGTTTTTCCGGTTTCACTAGCGGGGGGAACGGGGAGCTGTTTTTT
clone_size: many; j_call: TRBJ1-6; d_call: -; v_call: TRBV5-1; cdr3_aa: CASTSSVDNSPLHF; cdr3_nt: TGCGCCAGCACTTCCAGTGTTGACAATTCACCCCTCCACTTT
clone_size: many; j_call: TRBJ1-4; d_call: -; v_call: TRBV10-3; cdr3_aa: CAISARVGHSPEKLFF; cdr3_nt: TGTGCCATCAGTGCAAGAGTAGGACATAGTCCGGAAAAACTGTTTTTT
clone_size: many; j_call: TRBJ2-1; d_call: TRBD1; v_call: TRBV5-1; cdr3_aa: CASSFHRGAVYNEQFF; cdr3_nt: TGCGCCAGCAGCTTCCACAGGGGAGCCGTCTACAATGAGCAGTTCTTC
clone_size: -; j_call: TRBJ2-5; d_call: -; v_call: TRBV7-6; cdr3_aa: CASTSLDHRETQYF; cdr3_nt: TGTGCCAGCACCTCGCTAGACCATCGAGAGACCCAGTACTTC
clone_size: many; j_call: TRBJ1-4; d_call: TRBD1; v_call: TRBV27; cdr3_aa: CASSPLTGGFNEKLFF; cdr3_nt: TGTGCCAGCAGTCCCCTGACAGGGGGCTTTAATGAAAAACTGTTTTTT
clone_size: few; j_call: TRBJ2-3; d_call: -; v_call: TRBV9; cdr3_aa: CASSVGASHTDTQYF; cdr3_nt: TGTGCCAGCAGCGTAGGCGCCTCCCACACAGATACGCAGTATTTT
clone_size: many; j_call: TRBJ2-1; d_call: -; v_call: TRBV10-3; cdr3_aa: CAIMSASEQRNEQFF; cdr3_nt: TGTGCCATCATGTCGGCTAGCGAACAACGGAATGAGCAGTTCTTC
clone_size: many; j_call: TRBJ1-2; d_call: TRBD1; v_call: TRBV9; cdr3_aa: CASSGQGMNYGYTF; cdr3_nt: TGTGCCAGCAGCGGACAGGGGATGAACTATGGCTACACCTTC
clone_size: many; j_call: TRBJ2-7; d_call: -; v_call: TRBV11-2; cdr3_aa: CASSLRDGNEQYF; cdr3_nt: TGTGCCAGCAGCTTACGGGACGGAAACGAGCAGTACTTC
clone_size: many; j_call: TRBJ2-5; d_call: TRBD2; v_call: TRBV5-1; cdr3_aa: CASSLEGGQETQYF; cdr3_nt: TGCGCCAGCAGCTTAGAGGGAGGGCAAGAGACCCAGTACTTC
clone_size: many; j_call: TRBJ2-5; d_call: TRBD2; v_call: TRBV10-3; cdr3_aa: CAISQNSGRNAGETQYF; cdr3_nt: TGTGCCATCAGCCAGAATAGCGGGAGAAATGCGGGAGAGACCCAGTACTTC
clone_size: many; j_call: TRBJ2-3; d_call: TRBD2; v_call: TRBV29-1; cdr3_aa: CSVRGVGLAVDTQYF; cdr3_nt: TGCAGCGTTAGGGGGGTGGGACTAGCGGTCGATACGCAGTATTTT
clone_size: many; j_call: TRBJ2-7; d_call: -; v_call: TRBV6-2/TRBV6-3; cdr3_aa: CASSRLRPYEQYF; cdr3_nt: TGTGCCAGCAGCAGGCTTCGACCCTACGAGCAGTACTTC
clone_size: many; j_call: TRBJ1-1; d_call: -; v_call: TRBV12-3/TRBV12-4; cdr3_aa: CASSLRRVGKTEAFF; cdr3_nt: TGTGCCAGCAGTTTGAGGAGGGTGGGGAAAACTGAAGCTTTCTTT
clone_size: many; j_call: TRBJ1-2; d_call: -; v_call: TRBV28; cdr3_aa: CASSPQVNYGYTF; cdr3_nt: TGTGCCAGCAGTCCACAGGTTAACTATGGCTACACCTTC
clone_size: many; j_call: TRBJ2-3; d_call: TRBD2; v_call: TRBV7-9; cdr3_aa: CASSAVAGDTDTQYF; cdr3_nt: TGTGCCAGCAGCGCGGTAGCGGGGGACACAGATACGCAGTATTTT